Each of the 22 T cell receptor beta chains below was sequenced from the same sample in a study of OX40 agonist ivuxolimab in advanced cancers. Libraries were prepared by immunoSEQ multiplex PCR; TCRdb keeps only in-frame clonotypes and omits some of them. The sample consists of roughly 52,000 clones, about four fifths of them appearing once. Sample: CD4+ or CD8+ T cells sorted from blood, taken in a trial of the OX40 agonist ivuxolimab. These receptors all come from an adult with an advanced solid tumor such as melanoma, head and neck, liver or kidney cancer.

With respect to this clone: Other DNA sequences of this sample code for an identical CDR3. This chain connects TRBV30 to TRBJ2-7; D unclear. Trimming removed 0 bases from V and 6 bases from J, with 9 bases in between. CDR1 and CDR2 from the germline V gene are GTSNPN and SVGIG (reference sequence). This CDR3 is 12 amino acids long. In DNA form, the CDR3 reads TGTGCCTGGAGTGTCTTGAGTGGCGAGCAGTACTTC. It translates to CAWSVLSGEQYF.

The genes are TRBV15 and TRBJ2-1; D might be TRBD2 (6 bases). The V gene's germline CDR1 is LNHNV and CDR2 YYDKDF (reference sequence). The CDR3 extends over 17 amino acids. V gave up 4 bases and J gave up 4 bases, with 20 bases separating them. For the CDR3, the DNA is TGTGCCACCAGCACTTCGCCGACTCGGAGGGCTTACAATGAGCAGTTCTTC. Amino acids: CATSTSPTRRAYNEQFF.

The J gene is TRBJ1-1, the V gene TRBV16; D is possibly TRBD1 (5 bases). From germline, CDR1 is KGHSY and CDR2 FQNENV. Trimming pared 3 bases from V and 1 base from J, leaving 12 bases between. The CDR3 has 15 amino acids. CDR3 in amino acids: CASSHRGGGNTEAFF. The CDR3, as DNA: TGTGCCAGCAGCCACCGCGGTGGGGGGAACACTGAAGCTTTCTTT.

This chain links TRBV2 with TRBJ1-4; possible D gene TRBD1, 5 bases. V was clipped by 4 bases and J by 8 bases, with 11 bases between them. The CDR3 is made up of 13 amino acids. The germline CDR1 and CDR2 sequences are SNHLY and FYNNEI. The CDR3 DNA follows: TGTGCCAGCAGTGCCAGGGTCCGGGAAAAACTGTTTTTT. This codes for CASSARVREKLFF.

CDR3 loop: CASSPGTLLGDQPQHF. Written as DNA, the CDR3 is TGTGCCAGCAGCCCCGGGACCCTCTTAGGGGATCAGCCCCAGCATTTT. The chain couples TRBV7-8 to TRBJ1-5; D is perhaps TRBD1 (5 bases). Trimming cost V 5 bases and J 5 bases, with 19 bases left between them. The CDR3 totals 16 residues. Germline V lookup: CDR1 SGHVS, CDR2 FQNEAQ.

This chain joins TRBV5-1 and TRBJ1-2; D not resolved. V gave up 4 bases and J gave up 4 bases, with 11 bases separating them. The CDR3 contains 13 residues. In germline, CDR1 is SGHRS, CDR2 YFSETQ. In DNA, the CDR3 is TGCGCCAGCAGCCCGGAGGATACCTATGGCTACACCTTC. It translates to CASSPEDTYGYTF.

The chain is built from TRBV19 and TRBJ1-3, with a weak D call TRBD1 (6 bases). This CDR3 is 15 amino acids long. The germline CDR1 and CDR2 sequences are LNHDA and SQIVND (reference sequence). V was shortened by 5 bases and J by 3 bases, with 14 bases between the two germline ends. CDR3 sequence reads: CASSFQPGDGNTIYF. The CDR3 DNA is TGTGCCAGTAGTTTTCAACCAGGGGATGGAAACACCATATATTTT.

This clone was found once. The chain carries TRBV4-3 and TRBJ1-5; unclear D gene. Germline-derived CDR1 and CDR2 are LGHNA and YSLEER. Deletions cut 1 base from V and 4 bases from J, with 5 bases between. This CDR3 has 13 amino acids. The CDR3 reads CASSQGLNQPQHF. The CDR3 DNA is TGCGCCAGCAGCCAAGGGCTTAATCAGCCCCAGCATTTT.

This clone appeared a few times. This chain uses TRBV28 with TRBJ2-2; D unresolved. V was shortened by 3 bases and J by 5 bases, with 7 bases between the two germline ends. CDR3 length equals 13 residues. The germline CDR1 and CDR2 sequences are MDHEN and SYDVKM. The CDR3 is CASSLLATGELFF. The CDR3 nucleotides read TGTGCCAGCAGTTTGTTGGCGACCGGGGAGCTGTTTTTT.

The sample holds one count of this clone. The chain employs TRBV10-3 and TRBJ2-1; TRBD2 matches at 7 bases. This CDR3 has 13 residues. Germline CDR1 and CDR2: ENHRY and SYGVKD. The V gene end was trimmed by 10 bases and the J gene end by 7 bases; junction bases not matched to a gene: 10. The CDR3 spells CATGTGGENEQFF. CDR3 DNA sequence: TGTGCCACCGGGACGGGAGGTGAGAATGAGCAGTTCTTC.

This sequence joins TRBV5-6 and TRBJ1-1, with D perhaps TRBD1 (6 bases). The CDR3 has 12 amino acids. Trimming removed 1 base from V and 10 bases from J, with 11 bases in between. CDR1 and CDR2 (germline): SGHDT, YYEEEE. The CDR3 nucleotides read TGTGCCAGCAGCTTGCCGGGGGCTGGAGCTTTCTTT. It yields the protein CASSLPGAGAFF.

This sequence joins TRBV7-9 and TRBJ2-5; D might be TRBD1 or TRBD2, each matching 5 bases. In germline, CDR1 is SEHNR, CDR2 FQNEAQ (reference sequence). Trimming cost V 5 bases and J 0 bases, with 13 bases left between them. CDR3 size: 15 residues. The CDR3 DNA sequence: TGTGCCAGCAGCATAGGGGACGGGAACCAAGAGACCCAGTACTTC. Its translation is CASSIGDGNQETQYF.

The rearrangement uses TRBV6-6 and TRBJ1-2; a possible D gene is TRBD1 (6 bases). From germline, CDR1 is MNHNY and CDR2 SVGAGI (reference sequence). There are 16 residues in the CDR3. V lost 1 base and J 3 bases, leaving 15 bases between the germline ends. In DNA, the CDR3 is TGTGCCAGCAGTTACTTCCTCGGGGGGCCGCACTATGGCTACACCTTC. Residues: CASSYFLGGPHYGYTF.

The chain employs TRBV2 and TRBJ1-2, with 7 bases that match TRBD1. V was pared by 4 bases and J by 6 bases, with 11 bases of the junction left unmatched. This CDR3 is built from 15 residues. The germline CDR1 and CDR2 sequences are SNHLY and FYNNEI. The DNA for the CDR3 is TGTGCCAGCAGTGCGCTTGCCGGGACAGCCCATGGCTACACCTTC. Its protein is CASSALAGTAHGYTF.

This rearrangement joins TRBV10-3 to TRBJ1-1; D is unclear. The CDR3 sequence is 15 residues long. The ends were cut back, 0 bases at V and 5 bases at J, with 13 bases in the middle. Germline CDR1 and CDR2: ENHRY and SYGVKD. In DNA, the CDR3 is TGTGCCATCAGTGAGTCGAGACTGGGCGGAACTGAAGCTTTCTTT. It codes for CAISESRLGGTEAFF.

This chain's CDR3 is CASSQTERIPEAFF. DNA of the CDR3: TGTGCCAGCAGCCAGACAGAAAGAATCCCTGAAGCTTTCTTT. V gene TRBV7-9 combines with J gene TRBJ1-1, with D possibly TRBD1 on 5 matching bases. V lost 5 bases, J lost 6 bases, and 16 bases lay in between. This CDR3 comprises 14 residues. CDR1 is SEHNR, CDR2 FQNEAQ, per germline (reference sequence).

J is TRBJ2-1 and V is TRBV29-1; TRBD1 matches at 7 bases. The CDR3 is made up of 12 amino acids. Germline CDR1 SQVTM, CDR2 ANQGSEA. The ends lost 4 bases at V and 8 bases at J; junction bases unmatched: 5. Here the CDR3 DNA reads TGCAGCGTTGTGGTAGGGGGCCATGAGCAGTTCTTC. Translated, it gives CSVVVGGHEQFF.

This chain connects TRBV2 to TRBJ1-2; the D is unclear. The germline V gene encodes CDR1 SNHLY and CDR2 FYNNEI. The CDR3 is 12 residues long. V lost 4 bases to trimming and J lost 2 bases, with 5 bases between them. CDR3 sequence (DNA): TGTGCCAGCAGTGCTTCCAACTATGGCTACACCTTC. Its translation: CASSASNYGYTF. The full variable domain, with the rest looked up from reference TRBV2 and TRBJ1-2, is EPEVTQTPSHQVTQMGQEVILRCVPISNHLYFYWYRQILGQKVEFLVSFYNNEISEKSEIFDDQFSVERPDGSNFTLKIRSTKLEDSAMYFCASSASNYGYTFGSGTRLTVV.

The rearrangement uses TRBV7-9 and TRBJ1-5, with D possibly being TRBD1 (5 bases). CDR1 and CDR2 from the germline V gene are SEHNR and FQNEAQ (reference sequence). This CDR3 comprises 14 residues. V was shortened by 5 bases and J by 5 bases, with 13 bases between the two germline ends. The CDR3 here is CASSQDRGDQPQHF. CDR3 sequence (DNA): TGTGCCAGCAGCCAAGATCGGGGGGATCAGCCCCAGCATTTT.

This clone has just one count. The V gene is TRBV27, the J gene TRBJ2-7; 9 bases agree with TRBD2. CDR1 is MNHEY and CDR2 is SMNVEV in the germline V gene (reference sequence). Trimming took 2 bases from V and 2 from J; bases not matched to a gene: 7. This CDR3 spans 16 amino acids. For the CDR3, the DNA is TGTGCCAGCAGTTTACGGGCAGGCGGGAGGGCCTACGAGCAGTACTTC. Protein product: CASSLRAGGRAYEQYF.

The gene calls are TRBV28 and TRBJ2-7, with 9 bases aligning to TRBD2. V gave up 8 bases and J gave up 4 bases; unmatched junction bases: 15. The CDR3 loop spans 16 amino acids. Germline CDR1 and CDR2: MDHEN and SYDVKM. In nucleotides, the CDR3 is TGTGCCAGCCTAGCCTCGTCGGGGCGGGAGGGTTACGAGCAGTACTTC. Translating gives CASLASSGREGYEQYF.

The CDR3 nucleotides are TGTGCCAGTACCCCGAGGTACCCGAGCACAGATACGCAGTATTTT. Translating gives CASTPRYPSTDTQYF. This chain connects TRBV19 to TRBJ2-3; no clear D. This CDR3 is 15 amino acids long. CDR1 and CDR2 from the germline V gene are LNHDA and SQIVND (reference sequence). V was pared by 7 bases and J by 0 bases, with 14 bases between.